This TCR beta chain comes out of a study of neoadjuvant nivolumab and ipilimumab in lung cancer. Study as a whole: Patients got nivolumab 3 mg/kg on days 1, 15 and 29; combination added ipilimumab 1 mg/kg day 1.

Comment on this clone: The antigen is undetermined.

Profiling relied on immunoSEQ multiplex PCR, and the TCRdb table lists in-frame clones only, not all of them. The sample comprises about 7,300 clones, more than 70% of which are singletons, and 5.5% to 8% rests with the top ten. Study observations and caveats: Only two of four nivolumab-treated tumors gained richness and clonality by surgery. Blood richness before therapy tracked richness in tumors resected after neoadjuvant therapy. Pathologic regression was not significantly tied to TCR clonality.

Germline V CDR1 and CDR2: MNHNS, SASEGT. The germline V and J ends were trimmed by 5 bases and 8 bases, with 13 bases remaining between them. CDR3 length equals 14 residues. This receptor was identified in an adult with non-small cell lung cancer. Material: tumor tissue, obtained after neoadjuvant nivolumab, alone or with ipilimumab, at or shortly before surgery. This chain links TRBV6-1 with TRBJ1-6; perhaps TRBD1 as D (6 bases). The CDR3 spells CASSSQGPDSPLHF. For the CDR3, the DNA is TGTGCCAGCAGTTCGCAGGGGCCGGATTCACCCCTCCACTTT.